This T cell receptor (beta chain) was captured by sequencing in a study of beta chain features in type 1 diabetes. Overall study results and limits: More deletions and fewer insertions at VDJ junctions were seen in type 1 diabetes patients. For Type 1 diabetes patients, all four CD4+ subsets carried TCRB CDR3s that were moderately but significantly shorter. Patients showed naive, central memory and Treg TCRB repertoires that appeared more similar than those of healthy donors. Unsettled here was the matter of whether HLA type influences TCRB rearrangement.

The CDR3 is 15 residues long. Germline V CDR1 and CDR2: SGHRS, YFSETQ. The V gene end was trimmed by 4 bases and the J gene end by 3 bases; junction bases not matched to a gene: 9. The whole isolated RNA underwent reverse transcription, so sequencing captured expressed TCRB transcripts. Repertoires were generated with immunoSEQ multiplex PCR, while TCRdb's copy carries only in-frame clones and drops some. The sample lists around 360,000 clones, around 12% seen once, with 0.01% in the top ten. This clone turned up a few times. Its target is not known. The gene calls are TRBV5-1 and TRBJ2-7; 8 positions match TRBD1. Specimen: naive CD4+ T cells from blood. This clonotype was obtained from a woman between 18 and 30 years old with type 1 diabetes. Written as DNA, the CDR3 is TGCGCCAGCAGCGAGCTGGGACAGGCCCGCTACGAGCAGTACTTC. It codes for CASSELGQARYEQYF.